The next 27 T cell receptor beta chains were all read from a single sample in a study of identical twins. One entry per CDR3 protein results from TCRdb running MiXCR on the 5' RACE reads. The table includes fewer than 550,000 distinct CDR3 sequences, over 11% detected once. The sample was also reused in another study, on yellow fever vaccine responses in identical twins.

The sample was CD4+ T cells sorted from blood. Receptor source: a woman younger than 30 in good health.

This clonotype appeared many times. This rearrangement joins TRBV12-3 or TRBV12-4 to TRBJ1-5, with a tentative D call TRBD1 (5 bases). This CDR3 comprises 14 residues. The V and J ends lost 6 bases and 2 bases respectively, with 11 bases between them. The chain's CDR3 is CASSLQAGNQPQHF. In DNA, the CDR3 is TGTGCCAGCAGCTTACAGGCAGGCAATCAGCCCCAGCATTTT.

The genes are TRBV20-1 and TRBJ1-2; 10 bases are a match to TRBD1. Germline loops: CDR1 DFQATT, CDR2 SNEGSKA (reference sequence). J gave up 1 base and V 8 bases, and 7 bases lay outside the gene matches. This CDR3 is built from 14 residues. This chain's CDR3 is CSTQTGGFNYGYTF. DNA of the CDR3: TGCAGTACACAGACAGGGGGCTTTAACTATGGCTACACCTTC.

This clonotype was observed at least ten times. The genes are TRBV12-3 or TRBV12-4 and TRBJ2-7, with unresolved D. This CDR3 has 12 residues. The ends were cut back, 6 bases at V and 2 bases at J, with 8 bases in the middle. CDR3: CASRGRTYEQYF. CDR3 bases: TGTGCCAGCAGAGGACGAACCTACGAGCAGTACTTC.

This clonotype was seen at least ten times. V usage is TRBV5-5 and J usage is TRBJ2-7; D is unresolved. Germline V gene data show CDR1 as SGHKS and CDR2 as YYEKEE (reference sequence). The CDR3 has 12 amino acids. Trimming stripped 3 bases from V and 3 bases from J, with 7 bases between. Written as DNA, the CDR3 is TGTGCCAGCAGCTCCGACCTCTACGAGCAGTACTTC. Translating gives CASSSDLYEQYF.

This clonotype turned up a few times. The chain links TRBV7-2 to TRBJ2-7, with 7 positions matching TRBD1. The germline V gene encodes CDR1 SGHTA and CDR2 FQGNSA. CDR3 length: 14 amino acids. Trimming removed 5 bases from V and 3 bases from J; junction bases left unmatched: 7. Written as DNA, the CDR3 is TGTGCCAGCAGCCATGGGGACAGCCTCTACGAGCAGTACTTC. The encoded protein is CASSHGDSLYEQYF.

The V call is TRBV4-1, the J call TRBJ2-5; 9 nucleotides match TRBD1. Germline assignment: CDR1 MGHRA and CDR2 YSYEKL. The CDR3 contains 16 residues. V lost 4 bases, J lost 5 bases, and 11 bases stayed unmatched. CDR3 protein: CASSPGTGKRPETQYF. The CDR3 coding sequence is TGCGCCAGCAGCCCCGGGACAGGGAAACGCCCGGAGACCCAGTACTTC.

This chain joins TRBV11-1 and TRBJ1-6, with TRBD1 matching 7 bases. The ends lost 5 bases at V and 7 bases at J; junction bases unmatched: 11. Germline CDR1 and CDR2: SGHAT and FQDESV (reference sequence). This CDR3 contains 16 residues. The CDR3 is CASSTRRQGWNSPLHF. In nucleotides, the CDR3 is TGTGCCAGCAGCACCCGGCGACAGGGATGGAATTCACCCCTCCACTTT.

The rearrangement joins TRBV12-3 or TRBV12-4 to TRBJ2-3, with 12 bases that match TRBD2. Unmatched junction bases numbered 9, after V lost 7 bases and J lost 4 bases. CDR3 length equals 16 residues. The chain's CDR3 is CASIQGASGGADTQYF. The DNA of the CDR3 is TGTGCCAGCATTCAGGGTGCTAGCGGGGGGGCAGATACGCAGTATTTT.

This clonotype was detected a few times. The chain combines TRBV24-1 with TRBJ2-5, with 8 positions matching TRBD1. J was trimmed by 3 bases and V by 1 base; bases with no gene match: 6. This CDR3 has 16 amino acids. CDR1 and CDR2 from the germline V gene are KGHDR and SFDVKD. The CDR3 DNA sequence: TGTGCCACCAGTGATTTCGACAGGGGCGAAAAAGAGACCCAGTACTTC. Translation: CATSDFDRGEKETQYF.

This clonotype was counted a few times. This chain connects TRBV7-9 to TRBJ1-2; perhaps TRBD1 as D (5 bases). With 1 base removed from V and 2 bases from J, the gap between germline ends came to 11 bases. Per germline, CDR1 SEHNR and CDR2 FQNEAQ (reference sequence). The CDR3 runs to 15 residues. Here the CDR3 DNA reads TGTGCCAGCAGCTTAGATCTCCGGGGGAACTATGGCTACACCTTC. Its translation: CASSLDLRGNYGYTF.

This clonotype was counted between two and nine times. As DNA, the CDR3 is TGTGCCAGTAGCCTCGAGGGCGTCGAGAAGCAGTACTTC. Amino acids: CASSLEGVEKQYF. The chain uses TRBV19 and TRBJ2-7; weak D call: TRBD2 (5 bases). This CDR3 is 13 amino acids long. CDR1 LNHDA and CDR2 SQIVND come from the germline V gene (reference sequence). V was trimmed by 6 bases and J by 8 bases, leaving 17 bases between them.

At least ten counts were recorded for this clonotype. The rearrangement joins TRBV6-1 to TRBJ2-6; D not resolved. Trimming cost V 8 bases and J 3 bases, with 11 bases left between them. CDR1 MNHNS and CDR2 SASEGT come from the germline V gene. The CDR3 has 14 amino acids. The CDR3 DNA follows: TGTGCCAGCTCTAGGGCTTTTGGGGCCAACGTCCTGACTTTC. Translation: CASSRAFGANVLTF.

The V and J genes are TRBV4-3 and TRBJ1-6; D is unclear. The CDR3 contains 15 residues. With 1 base removed from V and 9 bases from J, the gap between germline ends came to 13 bases. Germline V gene lookup returns CDR1 LGHNA and CDR2 YSLEER. The CDR3, as DNA: TGCGCCAGCAGCCAAGCCCTAGAAGCCGTTTCACCCCTCCACTTT. Protein: CASSQALEAVSPLHF.

This clonotype was observed a few times. The genes are TRBV20-1 and TRBJ1-6; D is uncertain. CDR3 length: 16 residues. Germline CDR1 reads DFQATT; CDR2 reads SNEGSKA (reference sequence). V lost 0 bases to trimming and J lost 1 base, with 10 bases between them. CDR3 sequence reads: CSARDAGISYNSPLHF. The CDR3, as DNA: TGCAGTGCTAGAGACGCGGGGATTTCCTATAATTCACCCCTCCACTTT.

The V and J genes are TRBV5-6 and TRBJ1-2; TRBD1 agrees at 7 bases. Germline CDR1 SGHDT, CDR2 YYEEEE. The ends lost 7 bases at V and 0 bases at J; junction bases unmatched: 18. The CDR3 covers 18 residues. The CDR3 loop reads CASCPLARGSEANYGYTF. The CDR3 DNA reads as TGTGCCAGCTGTCCGTTGGCCAGGGGGTCGGAAGCTAACTATGGCTACACCTTC. Looking up the rest from reference TRBV5-6 and TRBJ1-2 gives the full variable domain: DAGVTQSPTHLIKTRGQQVTLRCSPKSGHDTVSWYQQALGQGPQFIFQYYEEEERQRGNFPDRFSGHQFPNYSSELNVNALLLGDSALYLCASCPLARGSEANYGYTFGSGTRLTVV.

CDR3 DNA sequence: TGCGCCAGCAGCTTCAGGGGGGGGGCGGCAGATACGCAGTATTTT. This codes for CASSFRGGAADTQYF. The rearrangement links TRBV5-1 to TRBJ2-3, with D perhaps being TRBD1 or TRBD2 (7 bases each). Germline CDR1 is SGHRS and CDR2 is YFSETQ. V was shortened by 2 bases and J by 4 bases, with 14 bases between the two germline ends. This CDR3 comprises 15 residues.

The V and J genes are TRBV6-2 or TRBV6-3 and TRBJ2-2, with 7 positions matching TRBD2. The CDR3 consists of 14 residues. CDR1 and CDR2 (germline): MNHEY, SVGEGT. The CDR3 sequence: CSCGGSANTGELFF. In DNA form, the CDR3 reads TGTTCTTGTGGCGGGAGTGCGAACACCGGGGAGCTGTTTTTT.

The chain is built from TRBV5-1 and TRBJ2-5; D perhaps matches TRBD2 (6 bases). The CDR3 runs 14 residues. CDR1 is SGHRS and CDR2 is YFSETQ in the germline V gene. The V end lost 2 bases, the J end lost 3 bases, and 11 bases lay between the germline ends. The CDR3 DNA sequence: TGCGCCAGCAGCTTTTGGACGGGAGAAGAGACCCAGTACTTC. It translates to CASSFWTGEETQYF.

This clonotype was seen at least ten times. This chain joins TRBV9 and TRBJ2-1, with 7 bases matching TRBD2. Germline values: CDR1 SGDLS, CDR2 YYNGEE. After removal of 3 bases from V and 5 bases from J, the junction contained 8 bases not matched to a gene. The length of the CDR3 is 15 residues. The CDR3 spells CASSGIFAGDNEQFF. The DNA of the CDR3 is TGTGCCAGCAGCGGGATATTTGCGGGGGACAATGAGCAGTTCTTC.

This clonotype has just a few counts. The chain combines TRBV3-1 with TRBJ2-5; 9 nucleotides match TRBD2. The CDR3 is 14 residues long. V lost 7 bases to trimming and J lost 6 bases; unmatched junction nucleotides: 9. Germline V CDR1 and CDR2: LGHDT, YNNKEL (reference sequence). This CDR3 is CASNPTAGGKTQYF. For the CDR3, the DNA is TGTGCCAGCAACCCAACAGCGGGGGGAAAGACCCAGTACTTC.

This clonotype was seen a handful of times. The chain links TRBV5-1 to TRBJ2-6, with D maybe TRBD1 (5 bases). V was trimmed by 0 bases and J by 0 bases, leaving 19 bases between them. This CDR3 region has 20 residues. Germline V gene lookup returns CDR1 SGHRS and CDR2 YFSETQ. CDR3 sequence: CASSLAPGLSQGSGANVLTF. CDR3 DNA sequence: TGCGCCAGCAGCTTGGCCCCAGGGTTGTCTCAGGGCTCTGGGGCCAACGTCCTGACTTTC.

The genes are TRBV9 and TRBJ2-3; D might be TRBD2 (5 bases). CDR3 length: 14 amino acids. Germline values: CDR1 SGDLS, CDR2 YYNGEE. Trimming left V 2 bases short and J 4 bases short, with 11 bases between. The CDR3 region is CASSVWESPDTQYF. The CDR3 bases are TGTGCCAGCAGCGTTTGGGAGTCCCCAGATACGCAGTATTTT.

Only a few counts were recorded for this clonotype. The chain uses TRBV19 and TRBJ2-4; D is possibly TRBD2 (5 bases). There are 14 residues in the CDR3. From germline, CDR1 is LNHDA and CDR2 SQIVND (reference sequence). The V and J ends lost 4 bases and 8 bases respectively, with 15 bases between them. DNA of the CDR3: TGTGCCAGTAGTAGAGGACGGGATGGGGACATTCAGTACTTC. Residues: CASSRGRDGDIQYF. Complete variable domain (other parts from reference TRBV19 and TRBJ2-4): DGGITQSPKYLFRKEGQNVTLSCEQNLNHDAMYWYRQDPGQGLRLIYYSQIVNDFQKGDIAEGYSVSREKKESFPLTVTSAQKNPTAFYLCASSRGRDGDIQYFGAGTRLSVL.

This clonotype was detected only a few times. The CDR3 region has the DNA TGCGCCAGCAATGCGGGCGCAGATACGCAGTATTTT. Translating gives CASNAGADTQYF. The chain recombines TRBV5-1 with TRBJ2-3; possibly TRBD2 for D (5 bases). The CDR3 sequence is 12 residues long. Trimming pared 6 bases from V and 4 bases from J, leaving 9 bases between. In germline, CDR1 is SGHRS, CDR2 YFSETQ. Looking up the rest from reference TRBV5-1 and TRBJ2-3 gives the full variable domain: KAGVTQTPRYLIKTRGQQVTLSCSPISGHRSVSWYQQTPGQGLQFLFEYFSETQRNKGNFPGRFSGRQFSNSRSEMNVSTLELGDSALYLCASNAGADTQYFGPGTRLTVL.

The genes are TRBV10-3 and TRBJ1-1, with TRBD1 matching 8 bases. V gave up 10 bases and J gave up 1 base; unmatched junction bases: 11. Germline CDR1 reads ENHRY; CDR2 reads SYGVKD. This CDR3 has 15 residues. CDR3 DNA sequence: TGTGCCACCACACCCTCCGACAGGGGGAACACTGAAGCTTTCTTT. It is translated as CATTPSDRGNTEAFF.

The chain links TRBV11-2 to TRBJ2-5; TRBD2 matches at 13 bases. The germline gives CDR1 SGHAT, CDR2 FQNNGV. The CDR3 spans 18 residues. V trimming: 2 bases; J trimming: 4 bases; junction bases outside the gene matches: 10. This CDR3 reads CASSLRTSGREGRETQYF. DNA for the CDR3: TGTGCCAGCAGCTTAAGAACTAGCGGGAGGGAAGGGAGAGAGACCCAGTACTTC.

CDR3 region: CASSLTPKEANTGELFF. In nucleotides, the CDR3 is TGTGCCAGCAGCTTAACTCCAAAGGAGGCGAACACCGGGGAGCTGTTTTTT. The chain employs TRBV7-3 and TRBJ2-2, with D perhaps TRBD2 (5 bases). CDR1 is SGHTA, CDR2 FQGTGA, per germline. Between the trimmed V and J ends, which lost 0 bases and 0 bases, there was a span of 11 bases. This CDR3 is 17 amino acids long.